This T cell receptor beta chain derives from a study of T cell clonotyping in hematopoietic cell transplantation. General study findings and limits: Recipient TCR diversity dropped after transplant; expanded clonotypes rose from day 30 to 180.

The protocol was immunoSEQ multiplex PCR, while the TCRdb copy is restricted to in-frame clones and leaves out a portion. The table has 11,000 to 15,000 clones, around 62% seen once. Regarding this clone: Its antigen is currently unknown.

V shed 4 bases and J shed 0 bases, with 15 bases lying between them. The CDR3 totals 16 residues. Germline assignment: CDR1 GTSNPN and CDR2 SVGIG (reference sequence). The genes are TRBV30 and TRBJ2-2; D is unresolved. The material sequenced was PBMCs. This clonotype originated in a human donor who either received an allogeneic hematopoietic cell transplant for a myeloid malignancy or was a related donor (not recorded which). Some clones in this sample may be carry-over from other donors' samples. The CDR3 here is CAWTRDPQTNTGELFF. The DNA for the CDR3 is TGTGCCTGGACGAGAGACCCACAGACGAACACCGGGGAGCTGTTTTTT.